This passage covers 29 T cell receptor beta chains from one sample sequenced in a study of blood T cell repertoires in COVID-19. Clones were sequenced by immunoSEQ multiplex PCR, and TCRdb holds only the in-frame ones, with some missing. The table includes roughly 17,000 clones, around 90% detected once. The specimen sequenced was peripheral blood. The origin of the receptors is a human donor in a cohort sampled during active COVID-19.

Only one count was recorded for this clone. The V call is TRBV28, the J call TRBJ2-5, with a possible D match to TRBD1 (5 bases). Trimming removed 7 bases from V and 4 bases from J, with 13 bases in between. Germline V gene sequence: CDR1 MDHEN, CDR2 SYDVKM. The CDR3 has 13 amino acids. The CDR3 protein is CASKQAYGETQYF. Written as DNA, the CDR3 is TGTGCCAGCAAACAGGCCTATGGAGAGACCCAGTACTTC.

J is TRBJ1-5 and V is TRBV19, with D perhaps matching TRBD1 (5 bases). The V gene's germline CDR1 is LNHDA and CDR2 SQIVND (reference sequence). The CDR3 covers 15 residues. With 8 bases removed from V and 0 bases from J, the gap between germline ends came to 14 bases. The CDR3 DNA is TGTGCCAGTCAGCAGGGCCTGAATAGCAATCAGCCCCAGCATTTT. It is translated as CASQQGLNSNQPQHF.

This clone has just a few counts. The chain links TRBV2 to TRBJ1-6, with 7 bases identical to TRBD1. This CDR3 comprises 15 residues. From germline, CDR1 is SNHLY and CDR2 FYNNEI. The V gene end was trimmed by 5 bases and the J gene end by 9 bases; junction bases not matched to a gene: 10. The CDR3 DNA sequence: TGTGCCAGCAGTTTGGGACAGATCCCGGGTTCACCCCTCCACTTT. Its translation is CASSLGQIPGSPLHF.

J is TRBJ2-6 and V is TRBV19; TRBD1 might be the D (5 bases). Germline loops: CDR1 LNHDA, CDR2 SQIVND (reference sequence). The ends were cut back, 4 bases at V and 0 bases at J, with 16 bases in the middle. The CDR3 length is 18 residues. The CDR3 coding sequence is TGTGCCAGTAGTAACCCAGGGAAATTAGCCTCTGGGGCCAACGTCCTGACTTTC. Its translation: CASSNPGKLASGANVLTF. The full variable domain, rest sourced from reference TRBV19 and TRBJ2-6, is DGGITQSPKYLFRKEGQNVTLSCEQNLNHDAMYWYRQDPGQGLRLIYYSQIVNDFQKGDIAEGYSVSREKKESFPLTVTSAQKNPTAFYLCASSNPGKLASGANVLTFGAGSRLTVL.

By frequency in the sample, this clone is medium-sized. This rearrangement joins TRBV3-1 (or the pseudogene TRBV3-2) to TRBJ1-3; D remains ambiguous. V was cut by 8 bases and J by 2 bases, with 7 bases left in between. Germline V lookup: CDR1 LGHDT, CDR2 YNNKEL (reference sequence). There are 12 residues in the CDR3. In nucleotides, the CDR3 is TGTGCCAGCTCAGGTGCTGGAAACACCATATATTTT. It yields the protein CASSGAGNTIYF.

V usage is TRBV28 and J usage is TRBJ2-7, with 8 bases lining up with TRBD1. V was pared by 6 bases and J by 3 bases, with 13 bases of the junction left unmatched. The length of the CDR3 is 16 residues. CDR1 is MDHEN and CDR2 is SYDVKM in the germline V gene. CDR3 amino acids: CASSPRGRPLYYEQYF. The DNA of the CDR3 is TGTGCCAGCAGCCCCAGGGGGCGCCCCCTCTACTACGAGCAGTACTTC.

This clone was counted a single time. The chain combines TRBV7-9 with TRBJ2-7; D perhaps matches TRBD1 (5 bases). The CDR3 spans 13 residues. Trimming shortened V by 2 bases and J by 6 bases, and 11 bases separated the two germline ends. Germline CDR1 SEHNR, CDR2 FQNEAQ (reference sequence). The CDR3 here is CASSLSQGIEQYF. Here the CDR3 DNA reads TGTGCCAGCAGCTTATCGCAGGGCATCGAGCAGTACTTC.

The chain carries TRBV11-2 and TRBJ1-3, with 10 bases matching TRBD1. With V trimmed by 4 bases and J by 8 bases, 5 bases remained unmatched. The germline V gene encodes CDR1 SGHAT and CDR2 FQNNGV. The CDR3 is 14 residues long. The CDR3 DNA is TGTGCCAGCAGCTCTTATGGGACAGGGGACACCATATATTTT. It yields the protein CASSSYGTGDTIYF. Filled out from reference TRBV11-2 and TRBJ1-3, the complete variable domain reads EAGVAQSPRYKIIEKRQSVAFWCNPISGHATLYWYQQILGQGPKLLIQFQNNGVVDDSQLPKDRFSAERLKGVDSTLKIQPAKLEDSAVYLCASSSYGTGDTIYFGEGSWLTVV.

The J gene is TRBJ2-1, the V gene TRBV29-1, with TRBD2 identical over 9 bases. There are 16 residues in the CDR3. The germline gives CDR1 SQVTM, CDR2 ANQGSEA. J gave up 1 base and V 3 bases, and 7 bases lay outside the gene matches. The chain's CDR3 is CSVDKGGGASYNEQFF. As DNA, the CDR3 is TGCAGCGTTGATAAGGGCGGGGGGGCTTCCTACAATGAGCAGTTCTTC.

The count of this clone is one. V gene TRBV7-9 combines with J gene TRBJ1-2; TRBD1 aligns across 7 bases. The CDR3 spans 13 residues. Germline values: CDR1 SEHNR, CDR2 FQNEAQ (reference sequence). J lost 8 bases, V lost 5 bases, and 8 bases had no gene match. CDR3 bases: TGTGCCAGCAGCATAGGGGGCGCGTTGGGCTACACCTTC. Amino acids: CASSIGGALGYTF.

This chain joins TRBV9 and TRBJ2-6; weak D call: TRBD2 (7 bases). The CDR3 totals 19 residues. Germline values: CDR1 SGDLS, CDR2 YYNGEE. Trimming shortened V by 6 bases and J by 5 bases, and 27 bases separated the two germline ends. For the CDR3, the DNA is TGTGCCAGCACTCGTCAGCCCGGGGGGCGGCTTGGTTGGGCCAACGTCCTGACTTTC. Residues: CASTRQPGGRLGWANVLTF.

The table lists this clone with a few counts. The chain uses TRBV19 and TRBJ2-5; D not resolved. This CDR3 has 17 amino acids. Germline-derived CDR1 and CDR2 are LNHDA and SQIVND (reference sequence). V lost 5 bases to trimming and J lost 2 bases, with 21 bases between them. Written as DNA, the CDR3 is TGTGCCAGTAGTCCCCACCGAGGCACTTCGGCTCAAGAGACCCAGTACTTC. Its protein is CASSPHRGTSAQETQYF.

The CDR3 region has the DNA TGTGCCAGCAGCTTGGACAGGAACACTGAAGCTTTCTTT. It encodes CASSLDRNTEAFF. V usage is TRBV13 and J usage is TRBJ1-1; D is perhaps TRBD1 (6 bases). Germline CDR1 PRHDT, CDR2 FYEKMQ (reference sequence). The CDR3 totals 13 residues. V shed 3 bases and J shed 1 base, with 6 bases lying between them. Variable domain in full (rest from reference TRBV13 and TRBJ1-1): AAGVIQSPRHLIKEKRETATLKCYPIPRHDTVYWYQQGPGQDPQFLISFYEKMQSDKGSIPDRFSAQQFSDYHSELNMSSLELGDSALYFCASSLDRNTEAFFGQGTRLTVV.

This chain connects TRBV5-5 to TRBJ1-4; the D is unclear. Germline V gene sequence: CDR1 SGHKS, CDR2 YYEKEE (reference sequence). Trimming left V 0 bases short and J 0 bases short, with 6 bases between. This CDR3 is 15 amino acids long. The CDR3 DNA follows: TGTGCCAGCAGCTTGGGGCCTGCAACTAATGAAAAACTGTTTTTT. Its protein is CASSLGPATNEKLFF.

The J gene is TRBJ1-1, the V gene TRBV5-1; 7 positions agree with TRBD1. Germline CDR1 is SGHRS and CDR2 is YFSETQ. With V trimmed by 5 bases and J by 5 bases, 12 bases remained unmatched. The CDR3 is 15 residues long. For the CDR3, the DNA is TGCGCCAGCAGTCCCGGGACAGCAAGGGGTACTGAAGCTTTCTTT. It specifies CASSPGTARGTEAFF.

This clone was counted a few times. The chain uses TRBV3-1 (or the pseudogene TRBV3-2) and TRBJ1-3; maybe TRBD1 (6 bases). The CDR3 runs to 14 residues. Trimming took 0 bases from V and 4 from J, leaving 7 bases between them. From germline, CDR1 is LGHDT and CDR2 YNNKEL (reference sequence). The CDR3 sequence: CASSQDGTGNTIYF. DNA for the CDR3: TGTGCCAGCAGCCAAGACGGGACAGGAAACACCATATATTTT.

The rearrangement joins TRBV3-1 (or the pseudogene TRBV3-2) to TRBJ1-2, with 7 bases that match TRBD1. CDR3 size: 13 residues. The J segment lost 6 bases and the V segment lost 4 bases, leaving 5 bases of the junction unmatched. CDR1 and CDR2 (germline): LGHDT, YNNKEL (reference sequence). The DNA of the CDR3 is TGTGCCAGCAGCCCCCAGGGGGAAGATGGCTACACCTTC. Amino acids: CASSPQGEDGYTF.

The rearrangement links TRBV6-2 or TRBV6-3 to TRBJ2-5, with TRBD2 as a possible D gene (7 bases). Germline CDR1 reads MNHEY; CDR2 reads SVGEGT. Trimming left V 5 bases short and J 2 bases short, with 18 bases between. CDR3 length: 16 amino acids. For the CDR3, the DNA is TGTGCCAGCAGTCTCTTCTTCGGGGGGCGGCAAGAGACCCAGTACTTC. It codes for CASSLFFGGRQETQYF.

The V gene is TRBV4-2, the J gene TRBJ1-3; TRBD1 aligns across 8 bases. Germline-derived CDR1 and CDR2 are LGHNA and YNFKEQ. With V trimmed by 7 bases and J by 6 bases, 5 bases remained unmatched. The CDR3 runs 13 residues. CDR3 amino acids: CASTPGGPNTIYF. DNA of the CDR3: TGTGCCAGCACCCCAGGGGGCCCAAACACCATATATTTT.

The V call is TRBV7-9, the J call TRBJ2-3; 8 nucleotides line up with TRBD2. There are 16 residues in the CDR3. The germline CDR1 and CDR2 sequences are SEHNR and FQNEAQ (reference sequence). V lost 2 bases and J lost 1; bases outside the gene matches: 5. The CDR3 region is CASSLLGGGRTDTQYF. DNA for the CDR3: TGTGCCAGCAGCTTACTTGGCGGGGGGCGCACAGATACGCAGTATTTT.

The chain couples TRBV5-4 to TRBJ1-2; 9 bases align to TRBD1. Germline CDR1 SGHNT, CDR2 YYREEE (reference sequence). CDR3 length: 15 residues. J gave up 8 bases and V 0 bases, and 8 bases lay outside the gene matches. For the CDR3, the DNA is TGTGCCAGCAGCTTGGGGACAGGGGATTTGTGGGGCTACACCTTC. Protein sequence: CASSLGTGDLWGYTF. The complete variable domain, with remaining parts taken from reference TRBV5-4 and TRBJ1-2, reads ETGVTQSPTHLIKTRGQQVTLRCSSQSGHNTVSWYQQALGQGPQFIFQYYREEENGRGNFPPRFSGLQFPNYSSELNVNALELDDSALYLCASSLGTGDLWGYTFGSGTRLTVV.

The rearrangement joins TRBV5-1 to TRBJ2-1, with TRBD2 matching over 7 bases. Germline assignment: CDR1 SGHRS and CDR2 YFSETQ. Trimming took 5 bases from V and 10 from J; bases not matched to a gene: 15. The CDR3 runs 15 residues. In DNA form, the CDR3 reads TGCGCCAGCAGACCGCCGGGACTACGCGCGGGGGAGCAGTTCTTC. The encoded protein is CASRPPGLRAGEQFF.

J is TRBJ2-5 and V is TRBV7-2, with D uncertain. The CDR3 is made up of 12 amino acids. V shed 6 bases and J shed 5 bases, with 10 bases lying between them. Germline assignment: CDR1 SGHTA and CDR2 FQGNSA. The CDR3 DNA reads TGTGCCAGCAGTTCAGTACGCGAGACCCAGTACTTC. Amino acids: CASSSVRETQYF.

The chain is built from TRBV2 and TRBJ2-7; TRBD2 is a possible D gene (5 bases). CDR1 and CDR2 from the germline V gene are SNHLY and FYNNEI. This CDR3 spans 13 amino acids. The ends were cut back, 6 bases at V and 7 bases at J, with 16 bases in the middle. The CDR3 protein is CASRRAFLGEQYF. The CDR3 region has the DNA TGTGCCAGCAGGAGGGCCTTTCTCGGGGAGCAGTACTTC.

The chain uses TRBV3-1 (or the pseudogene TRBV3-2) and TRBJ1-6; TRBD1 might be the D (6 bases). From germline, CDR1 is LGHDT and CDR2 YNNKEL (reference sequence). The CDR3 loop spans 16 amino acids. Trimming removed 3 bases from V and 0 bases from J, with 9 bases in between. DNA for the CDR3: TGTGCCAGCAGCCAGGGGGCCAGCTCCTATAATTCACCCCTCCACTTT. It specifies CASSQGASSYNSPLHF.

A single count supports this clone. J is TRBJ2-1 and V is TRBV12-5; tentatively, D is TRBD2 (6 bases). Germline lookup yields CDR1 LGHNT and CDR2 FRNRAP. The CDR3 contains 17 residues. Trimming cost V 6 bases and J 6 bases, with 24 bases left between them. The CDR3 bases are TGTGCTAGTGGCTCCCCTCTTGGGCAGCAGGGAGGCAATGAGCAGTTCTTC. This codes for CASGSPLGQQGGNEQFF.

The V gene is TRBV28, the J gene TRBJ2-5; possible D gene TRBD1, 5 bases. Germline values: CDR1 MDHEN, CDR2 SYDVKM. This CDR3 region has 15 residues. Deletions cut 7 bases from V and 1 base from J, with 16 bases between. The CDR3 here is CASKERGHRQETQYF. CDR3 in DNA: TGTGCCAGCAAAGAGAGAGGACACCGCCAAGAGACCCAGTACTTC.

This sequence joins TRBV7-2 and TRBJ1-2, with D perhaps matching TRBD1 (6 bases). V was shortened by 1 base and J by 2 bases, with 8 bases between the two germline ends. The CDR3 sequence is 14 residues long. From germline, CDR1 is SGHTA and CDR2 FQGNSA. The CDR3, as DNA: TGTGCCAGCAGCTTAGAGGGGGGGAACTATGGCTACACCTTC. It is translated as CASSLEGGNYGYTF.

V and J are TRBV19 and TRBJ1-2; possible D gene TRBD1, 6 bases. The CDR3 spans 16 residues. The germline CDR1 and CDR2 sequences are LNHDA and SQIVND (reference sequence). The V end lost 6 bases, the J end lost 2 bases, and 19 bases lay between the germline ends. CDR3 sequence: CASSQSNRVKNYGYTF. DNA of the CDR3: TGTGCCAGTAGCCAGTCTAACAGGGTAAAGAACTATGGCTACACCTTC.